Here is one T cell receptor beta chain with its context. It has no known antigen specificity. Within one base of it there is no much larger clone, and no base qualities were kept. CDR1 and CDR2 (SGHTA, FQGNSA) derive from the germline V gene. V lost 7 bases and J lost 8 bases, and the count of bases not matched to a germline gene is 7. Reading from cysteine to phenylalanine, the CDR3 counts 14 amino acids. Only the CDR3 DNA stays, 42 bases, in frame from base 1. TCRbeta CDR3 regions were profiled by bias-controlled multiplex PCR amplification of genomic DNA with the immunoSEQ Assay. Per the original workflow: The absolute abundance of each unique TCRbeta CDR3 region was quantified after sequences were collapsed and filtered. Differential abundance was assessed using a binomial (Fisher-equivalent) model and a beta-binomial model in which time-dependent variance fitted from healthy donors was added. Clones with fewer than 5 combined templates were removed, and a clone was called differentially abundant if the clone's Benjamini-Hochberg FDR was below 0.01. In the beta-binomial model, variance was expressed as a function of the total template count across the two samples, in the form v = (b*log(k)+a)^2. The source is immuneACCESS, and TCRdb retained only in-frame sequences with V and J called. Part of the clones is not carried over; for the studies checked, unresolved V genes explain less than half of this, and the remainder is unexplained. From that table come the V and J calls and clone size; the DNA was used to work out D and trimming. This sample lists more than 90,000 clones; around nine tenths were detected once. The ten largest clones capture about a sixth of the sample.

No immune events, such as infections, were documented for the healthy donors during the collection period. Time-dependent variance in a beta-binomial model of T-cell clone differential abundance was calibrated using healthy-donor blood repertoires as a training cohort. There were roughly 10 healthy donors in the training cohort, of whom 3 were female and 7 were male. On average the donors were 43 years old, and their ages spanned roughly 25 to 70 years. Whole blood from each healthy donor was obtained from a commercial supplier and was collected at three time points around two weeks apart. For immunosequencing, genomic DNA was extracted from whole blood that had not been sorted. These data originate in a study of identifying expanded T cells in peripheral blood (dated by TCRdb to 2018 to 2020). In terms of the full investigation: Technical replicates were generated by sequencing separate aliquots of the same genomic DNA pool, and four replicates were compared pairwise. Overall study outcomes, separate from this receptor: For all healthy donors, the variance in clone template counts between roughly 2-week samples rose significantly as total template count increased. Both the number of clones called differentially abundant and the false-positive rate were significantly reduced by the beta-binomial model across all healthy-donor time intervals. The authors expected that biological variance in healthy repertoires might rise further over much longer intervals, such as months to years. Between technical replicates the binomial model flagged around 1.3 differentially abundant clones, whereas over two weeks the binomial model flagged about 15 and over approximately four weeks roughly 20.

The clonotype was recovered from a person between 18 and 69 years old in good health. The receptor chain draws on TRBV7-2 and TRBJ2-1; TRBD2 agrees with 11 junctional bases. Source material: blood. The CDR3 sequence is CASTITSGGYEQFF. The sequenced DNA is TGTGCCAGCACCATTACTAGCGGGGGCTATGAGCAGTTCTTC.